The 14 T cell receptor beta chains given below trace back to one sample, sequenced in a study of metastatic and nonmetastatic thyroid tumors. Patients were all untreated before their thyroid surgery. TCRdb redid the clone calls on the PCR reads using MiXCR. The table records about 5,500 clones, 25% to 30% of them present only once. Material: adjacent normal tissue. The source is a female donor with papillary thyroid cancer or a benign thyroid nodule (not recorded which). Some clones in this sample may be carry-over from other donors' samples.

The chain uses TRBV7-2 and TRBJ1-1; the D gene is possibly TRBD1 (5 bases). CDR1 and CDR2 (germline): SGHTA, FQGNSA. Trimming removed 0 bases at V and 0 bases at J, with 11 bases between. CDR3 length: 16 amino acids. In DNA form, the CDR3 reads TGTGCCAGCAGCTTAGCGTCCGGGGCCATGAACACTGAAGCTTTCTTT. Amino acids: CASSLASGAMNTEAFF.

Relative to its sample, this clone is large. The gene calls are TRBV6-5 and TRBJ1-2; 10 bases align to TRBD1. Trimming took 1 base from V and 0 from J; bases not matched to a gene: 2. The CDR3 is 16 amino acids. Looked up from germline, CDR1 is MNHEY and CDR2 is SVGAGI. The CDR3 reads CASSYLGQGANYGYTF. CDR3 coding DNA: TGTGCCAGCAGTTACTTAGGACAGGGGGCTAACTATGGCTACACCTTC.

V gene TRBV9 combines with J gene TRBJ2-1; 10 bases match TRBD2. CDR1 SGDLS and CDR2 YYNGEE come from the germline V gene. V lost 0 bases and J lost 7; bases outside the gene matches: 10. The CDR3 extends over 17 amino acids. The CDR3 nucleotides read TGTGCCAGCAGCGTAGTAGCGGGAGGACCTTTGGAGAATGAGCAGTTCTTC. Its translation is CASSVVAGGPLENEQFF.

The chain's CDR3 is CASSSGLSGDTQYF. CDR3 nucleotides: TGTGCCAGCAGCTCGGGACTTTCGGGAGATACGCAGTATTTT. This sequence joins TRBV7-2 and TRBJ2-3, with D perhaps TRBD2 (6 bases). V shed 4 bases and J shed 5 bases, with 13 bases lying between them. CDR1 SGHTA and CDR2 FQGNSA come from the germline V gene. The CDR3 is made up of 14 amino acids.

The genes are TRBV20-1 and TRBJ2-1; D is possibly TRBD2 (6 bases). CDR3 length: 14 residues. CDR1 is DFQATT, CDR2 SNEGSKA, per germline (reference sequence). Trimming stripped 3 bases from V and 8 bases from J, with 17 bases between. The CDR3 DNA reads as TGCAGTGCTAGTCCGGAGGGCCGGTTTGATGAGCAGTTCTTC. Amino acids: CSASPEGRFDEQFF.

This clone was counted between two and nine times. The rearrangement uses TRBV19 and TRBJ1-1; D not resolved. Trimming took off 6 bases at V and 6 bases at J, with 14 bases between the two ends. Germline values: CDR1 LNHDA, CDR2 SQIVND (reference sequence). There are 13 residues in the CDR3. As DNA, the CDR3 is TGTGCCAGTAGCCCCGGGCCCCGGGCTGAAGCTTTCTTT. Protein: CASSPGPRAEAFF.

This clone was observed a handful of times. The chain combines TRBV28 with TRBJ2-7; the match to TRBD2 covers 10 bases. CDR3 size: 15 residues. The V gene's germline CDR1 is MDHEN and CDR2 SYDVKM. Losses at the gene ends were 6 bases for V and 2 bases for J; bases not matched to a gene: 7. The CDR3 here is CASRRTSGVTYEQYF. The CDR3 DNA reads TGTGCCAGCAGACGTACTAGCGGGGTAACCTACGAGCAGTACTTC.

The rearrangement joins TRBV28 to TRBJ2-7; maybe TRBD1 (5 bases). The CDR3 extends over 14 amino acids. Germline assignment: CDR1 MDHEN and CDR2 SYDVKM. This CDR3 is CGCIPGSSSYEQYF. The DNA for the CDR3 is TGTGGGTGCATACCAGGGTCCTCCTCCTACGAGCAGTACTTC. Supplemented by reference TRBV28 and TRBJ2-7, the full variable domain reads DVKVTQSSRYLVKRTGEKVFLECVQDMDHENMFWYRQDPGLGLRLIYFSYDVKMKEKGDIPEGYSVSREKKERFSLILESASTNQTSMYLCGCIPGSSSYEQYFGPGTRLTVT.

V gene TRBV12-3 or TRBV12-4 combines with J gene TRBJ2-3, with D possibly TRBD2 on 6 matching bases. V was cut by 5 bases and J by 2 bases, with 8 bases left in between. CDR3 size: 13 residues. This CDR3 is CASSELATDTQYF. DNA for the CDR3: TGTGCCAGCAGTGAACTAGCCACAGATACGCAGTATTTT.

The V gene is TRBV7-3, the J gene TRBJ2-2; possible D gene TRBD2, 7 bases. Germline CDR1 is SGHTA and CDR2 is FQGTGA. The V end lost 5 bases, the J end lost 7 bases, and 11 bases lay between the germline ends. The CDR3 contains 13 residues. DNA of the CDR3: TGTGCCAGCAGCCCGGGGGGCCTCGGGGAGCTGTTTTTT. Amino acid sequence: CASSPGGLGELFF. Together with reference TRBV7-3 and TRBJ2-2, the CDR3 gives the full variable domain: GAGVSQTPSNKVTEKGKYVELRCDPISGHTALYWYRQSLGQGPEFLIYFQGTGAADDSGLPNDRFFAVRPEGSVSTLKIQRTERGDSAVYLCASSPGGLGELFFGEGSRLTVL.

Note on this clone: Likely a read error: the CDR3 ends without its conserved phenylalanine or tryptophan. The chain uses TRBV7-2 and TRBJ1-4; TRBD1 aligns across 9 bases. Germline V gives CDR1 SGHTA, CDR2 FQGNSA. CDR3 length: 15 amino acids. CDR3 sequence: CASSTQGQGNEQLFY. CDR3 coding DNA: TGTGCCAGCAGCACACAGGGACAGGGTAATGAACAACTGTTTTAT.

This clone was detected a few times. The gene calls are TRBV19 and TRBJ2-1; 11 bases are a match to TRBD1. The J segment lost 6 bases and the V segment lost 3 bases, leaving 4 bases of the junction unmatched. This CDR3 is 15 amino acids long. Germline V CDR1 and CDR2: LNHDA, SQIVND (reference sequence). The CDR3 spells CASSIGTGGFNEQFF. In DNA, the CDR3 is TGTGCCAGTAGTATCGGGACAGGGGGATTCAATGAGCAGTTCTTC.

Ten or more counts support this clone. This chain joins TRBV5-5 and TRBJ2-5, with 8 bases lining up with TRBD1. J was trimmed by 1 base and V by 4 bases; bases with no gene match: 3. Germline-derived CDR1 and CDR2 are SGHKS and YYEKEE (reference sequence). This CDR3 is 14 amino acids long. CDR3 in DNA: TGTGCCAGCAGCAGGACAGGGTTCCAAGAGACCCAGTACTTC. Translated: CASSRTGFQETQYF.

This clone was picked up a small number of times. This rearrangement joins TRBV10-1 to TRBJ2-7; tentative D call: TRBD1 (6 bases). The CDR3 has 15 residues. Germline values: CDR1 WNHNN, CDR2 SYGVQD (reference sequence). V was pared by 4 bases and J by 0 bases, with 13 bases between. This CDR3 is CASSVPRGSSYEQYF. The CDR3 DNA reads TGCGCCAGCAGTGTCCCCAGGGGTTCCTCCTACGAGCAGTACTTC.